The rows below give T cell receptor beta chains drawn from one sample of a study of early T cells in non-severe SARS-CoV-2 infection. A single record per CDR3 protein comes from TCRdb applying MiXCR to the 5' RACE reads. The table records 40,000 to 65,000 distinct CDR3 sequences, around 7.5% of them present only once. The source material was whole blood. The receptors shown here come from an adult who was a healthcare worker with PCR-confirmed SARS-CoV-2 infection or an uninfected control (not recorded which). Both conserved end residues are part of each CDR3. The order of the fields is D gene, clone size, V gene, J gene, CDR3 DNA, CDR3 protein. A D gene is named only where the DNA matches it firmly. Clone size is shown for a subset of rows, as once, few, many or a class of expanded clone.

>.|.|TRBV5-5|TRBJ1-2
TGTGCCAGCAGCCCACTGAGTGTGGGGGCCTATGGCTACACCTTC
CASSPLSVGAYGYTF
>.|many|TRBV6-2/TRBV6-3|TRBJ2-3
TGTGCCAGCAGGATACAACGGGGCAGGGAGACAGATACGCAGTATTTT
CASRIQRGRETDTQYF
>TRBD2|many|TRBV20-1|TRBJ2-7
TGCAGTGCTAGACTGCCTAGCGGGACCGAGCAGTACTTC
CSARLPSGTEQYF
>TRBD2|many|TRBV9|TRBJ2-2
TGTGCCAGCAGCGTAGTAGCGGGGGCGAACACCGGGGAGCTGTTTTTT
CASSVVAGANTGELFF
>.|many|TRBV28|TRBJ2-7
TGTGCCCACTCGGGACCCACACTCTTCGAGCAGTACTTC
CAHSGPTLFEQYF
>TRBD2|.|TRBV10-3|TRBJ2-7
TGTGCCATCAGTGAGGGACCACTAGCGGGACCGTACGAGCAGTACTTC
CAISEGPLAGPYEQYF
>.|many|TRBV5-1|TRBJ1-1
TGCGCCAGCAGCTTCTTGGGGACTGAGGTTGAAGCTTTCTTT
CASSFLGTEVEAFF
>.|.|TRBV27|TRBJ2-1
TGTGCCAGCAACTTCTCCCCGGGGGACAGCTCCTACAATGAGCAGTTCTTC
CASNFSPGDSSYNEQFF
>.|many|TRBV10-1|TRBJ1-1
TGCGCCAGCAGTGAAAACCTGAACACTGAAGCTTTCTTT
CASSENLNTEAFF
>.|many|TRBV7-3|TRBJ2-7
TGTGCCAGCAGTATGGGTACGACCTACGAGCAGTACTTC
CASSMGTTYEQYF